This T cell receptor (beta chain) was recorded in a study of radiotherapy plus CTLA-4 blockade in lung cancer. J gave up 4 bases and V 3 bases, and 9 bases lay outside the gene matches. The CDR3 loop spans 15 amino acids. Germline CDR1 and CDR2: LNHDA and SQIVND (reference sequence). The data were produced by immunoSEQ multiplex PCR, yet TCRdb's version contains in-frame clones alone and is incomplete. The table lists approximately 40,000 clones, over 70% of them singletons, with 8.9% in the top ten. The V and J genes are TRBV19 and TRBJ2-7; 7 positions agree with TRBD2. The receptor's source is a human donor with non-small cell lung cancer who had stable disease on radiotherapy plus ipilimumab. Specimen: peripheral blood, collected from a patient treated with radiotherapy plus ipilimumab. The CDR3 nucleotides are TGTGCCAGTAGTATGGGCGGGGGAGAAGGGTACGAGCAGTACTTC. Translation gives CASSMGGGEGYEQYF.